This T cell receptor (beta chain) was sequenced during a study of blood T cell repertoires in COVID-19. Across the study: Acute and convalescent COVID-19 specimens originated in the United States, Italy and Spain. PBMCs, B-cell-depleted T cells, or T cells were the source of the cDNA or gDNA that made up the material.

The CDR3 sequence is 10 residues long. V was trimmed by 3 bases and J by 10 bases, leaving 6 bases between them. CDR1 and CDR2 (germline): MNHNS, SASEGT. Using immunoSEQ multiplex PCR, the repertoire was profiled, and TCRdb retains in-frame clones only, with some absent. This table has under 150,000 clones, under 85% appearing once. The sequenced sample consisted of peripheral blood. This TCR was sampled from a man aged 45-65 years with active or convalescent COVID-19. This chain uses TRBV6-1 with TRBJ1-1, with D uncertain. This CDR3 reads CASSEELAFF. The CDR3 region has the DNA TGTGCCAGCAGTGAGGAGCTAGCTTTCTTT.